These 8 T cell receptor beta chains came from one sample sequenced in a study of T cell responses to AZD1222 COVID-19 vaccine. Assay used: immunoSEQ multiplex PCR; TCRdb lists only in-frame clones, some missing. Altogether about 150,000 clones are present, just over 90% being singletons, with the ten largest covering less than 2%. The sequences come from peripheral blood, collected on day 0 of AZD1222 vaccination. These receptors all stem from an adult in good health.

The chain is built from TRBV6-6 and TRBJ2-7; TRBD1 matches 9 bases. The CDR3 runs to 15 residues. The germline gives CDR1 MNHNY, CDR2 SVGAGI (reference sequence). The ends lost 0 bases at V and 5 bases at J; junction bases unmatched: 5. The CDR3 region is CASSYSGDRVNEQYF. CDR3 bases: TGTGCCAGCAGTTACTCGGGGGACAGGGTCAACGAGCAGTACTTC.

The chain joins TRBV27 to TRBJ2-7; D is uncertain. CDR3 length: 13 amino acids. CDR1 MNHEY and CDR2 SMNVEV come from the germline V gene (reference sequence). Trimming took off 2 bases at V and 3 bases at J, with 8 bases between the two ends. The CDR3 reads CASSLRVHYEQYF. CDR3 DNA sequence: TGTGCCAGCAGTTTAAGGGTTCACTACGAGCAGTACTTC.

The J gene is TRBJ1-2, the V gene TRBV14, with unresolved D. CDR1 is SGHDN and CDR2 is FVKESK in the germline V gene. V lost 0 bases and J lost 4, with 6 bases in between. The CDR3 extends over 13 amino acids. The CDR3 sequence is CASSQEAAYGYTF. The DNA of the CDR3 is TGTGCCAGCAGCCAAGAGGCAGCCTATGGCTACACCTTC.

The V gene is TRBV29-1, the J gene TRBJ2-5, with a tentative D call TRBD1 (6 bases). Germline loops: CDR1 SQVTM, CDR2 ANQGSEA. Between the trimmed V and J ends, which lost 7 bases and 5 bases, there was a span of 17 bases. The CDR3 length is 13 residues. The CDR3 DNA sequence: TGCAGCGCTGGACAGTTTCTGCGGGAGACCCAGTACTTC. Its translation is CSAGQFLRETQYF.

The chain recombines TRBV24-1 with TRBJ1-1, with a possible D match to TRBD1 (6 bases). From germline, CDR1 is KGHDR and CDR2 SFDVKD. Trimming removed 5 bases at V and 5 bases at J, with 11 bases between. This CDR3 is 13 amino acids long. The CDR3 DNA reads TGTGCCACCAGTGCGGGGGCGGCGACTGAAGCTTTCTTT. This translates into CATSAGAATEAFF.

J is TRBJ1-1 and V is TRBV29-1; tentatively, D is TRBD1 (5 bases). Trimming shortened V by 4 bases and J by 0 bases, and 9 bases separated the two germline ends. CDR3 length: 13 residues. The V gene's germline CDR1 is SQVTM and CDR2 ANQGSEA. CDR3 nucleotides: TGCAGCGTTGGGGGACGGCTGAACACTGAAGCTTTCTTT. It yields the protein CSVGGRLNTEAFF. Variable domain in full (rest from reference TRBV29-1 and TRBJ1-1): SAVISQKPSRDICQRGTSLTIQCQVDSQVTMMFWYRQQPGQSLTLIATANQGSEATYESGFVIDKFPISRPNLTFSTLTVSNMSPEDSSIYLCSVGGRLNTEAFFGQGTRLTVV.

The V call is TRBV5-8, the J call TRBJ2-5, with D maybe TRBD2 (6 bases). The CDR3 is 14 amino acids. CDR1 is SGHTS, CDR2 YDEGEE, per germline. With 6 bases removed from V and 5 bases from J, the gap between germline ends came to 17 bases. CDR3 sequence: CASTSWGVTETQYF. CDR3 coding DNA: TGTGCCAGCACCTCCTGGGGGGTGACGGAGACCCAGTACTTC.

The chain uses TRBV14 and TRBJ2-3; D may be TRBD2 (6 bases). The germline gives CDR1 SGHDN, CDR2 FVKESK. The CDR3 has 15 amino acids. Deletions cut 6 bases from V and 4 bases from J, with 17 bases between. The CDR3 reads CASSPWGLKSDTQYF. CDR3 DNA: TGTGCCAGCAGTCCTTGGGGACTCAAATCAGATACGCAGTATTTT. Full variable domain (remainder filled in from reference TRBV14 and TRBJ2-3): EAGVTQFPSHSVIEKGQTVTLRCDPISGHDNLYWYRRVMGKEIKFLLHFVKESKQDESGMPNNRFLAERTGGTYSTLKVQPAELEDSGVYFCASSPWGLKSDTQYFGPGTRLTVL.